This T cell receptor beta chain was profiled in a study of cytomegalovirus exposure and HLA in healthy donors. Regarding the study as a whole: For most TCR beta V segments, an earlier analysis put the productive rate at about 90% or about 30% of the time. Reportedly, TCR beta sequences accurately predicted HLA-A and HLA-B alleles in most subjects.

With 60 Vbeta and 13 Jbeta primers, the PCR was carried out. The method was immunoSEQ multiplex PCR; TCRdb's version includes in-frame clones alone and lacks a portion of them. The table includes about 140,000 clones, 60% to 85% detected once. As for this clone: Its cognate antigen is unknown.

Germline V CDR1 and CDR2: SGHTS, YDEGEE. The V gene end was trimmed by 4 bases and the J gene end by 1 base; junction bases not matched to a gene: 5. The CDR3 has 15 residues. Material for sequencing was PBMCs. V and J are TRBV5-8 and TRBJ2-7, with 10 bases identical to TRBD1. This TCR was sampled from a middle-aged man in good health and CMV-seropositive. For the CDR3, the DNA is TGTGCCAGCAGCCTGGGACAGGGGAATTCCTACGAGCAGTACTTC. It specifies CASSLGQGNSYEQYF.